These 28 T cell receptor beta chains were sequenced from one sample in a study of blood T cell repertoires in COVID-19. The protocol was immunoSEQ multiplex PCR, while the TCRdb copy is restricted to in-frame clones and leaves out a portion. The sample has some 190,000 clones; around nine tenths are singletons. The sequencing sample was made of peripheral blood. The receptor source for this set is a human donor in a cohort sampled during active COVID-19.

V usage is TRBV3-1 (or the pseudogene TRBV3-2) and J usage is TRBJ2-4; D remains unclear. This CDR3 region has 16 residues. Germline V gives CDR1 LGHDT, CDR2 YNNKEL (reference sequence). V was trimmed by 1 base and J by 0 bases, leaving 10 bases between them. CDR3 loop: CASSQVLGVAKNIQYF. The CDR3 DNA follows: TGTGCCAGCAGCCAAGTGCTAGGCGTAGCCAAAAACATTCAGTACTTC.

The chain links TRBV27 to TRBJ2-7; TRBD2 matches 7 bases. The CDR3 runs to 14 residues. CDR1 and CDR2 (germline): MNHEY, SMNVEV (reference sequence). Trimming removed 8 bases from V and 4 bases from J; junction bases left unmatched: 11. This CDR3 is CASGSMGRGYEQYF. The CDR3 DNA reads as TGTGCCAGCGGATCGATGGGGAGGGGTTACGAGCAGTACTTC.

The chain joins TRBV15 to TRBJ1-3; 7 bases are a match to TRBD1. The J segment lost 4 bases and the V segment lost 0 bases, leaving 18 bases of the junction unmatched. This CDR3 contains 20 residues. From germline, CDR1 is LNHNV and CDR2 YYDKDF (reference sequence). The CDR3 DNA is TGTGCCACCAGCAGAGAGGGGATTTCTAGGGGGCGAACTTCCGGAAACACCATATATTTT. It encodes CATSREGISRGRTSGNTIYF.

The V gene is TRBV12-5, the J gene TRBJ2-1; D gene ambiguous. Germline V CDR1 and CDR2: LGHNT, FRNRAP. This CDR3 is built from 12 residues. V lost 4 bases and J lost 10, with 11 bases in between. The chain's CDR3 is CASGSRWREQFF. CDR3 nucleotide sequence: TGTGCTAGTGGTTCAAGATGGAGAGAGCAGTTCTTC.

The J gene is TRBJ2-1, the V gene TRBV12-3 or TRBV12-4, with 11 positions matching TRBD2. V gave up 7 bases and J gave up 9 bases; unmatched junction bases: 5. The CDR3 is 13 residues long. Written as DNA, the CDR3 is TGTGCCAGCAACCTACTAGCGGGGGCTGAGCAGTTCTTC. Its protein product is CASNLLAGAEQFF.

The rearrangement uses TRBV10-3 and TRBJ1-5, with 7 bases fitting TRBD1. The germline CDR1 and CDR2 sequences are ENHRY and SYGVKD. Trimming cost V 6 bases and J 0 bases; bases outside gene matches: 5. The CDR3 sequence is 15 residues long. CDR3 loop: CAISQGQISNQPQHF. CDR3 in DNA: TGTGCCATCAGCCAGGGACAGATTAGCAATCAGCCCCAGCATTTT.

V and J are TRBV25-1 and TRBJ2-7; 7 bases agree with TRBD1. V shed 5 bases, J shed 5 bases, and the junction held 3 bases outside the gene matches. CDR1 and CDR2 from the germline V gene are MGHDK and SYGVNS. This CDR3 is 12 amino acids long. In DNA form, the CDR3 reads TGTGCCAGCAGTAAGAGGGGGCACGAGCAGTACTTC. Protein product: CASSKRGHEQYF.

This chain joins TRBV27 and TRBJ2-1; 8 bases line up with TRBD1. The CDR3 runs to 15 residues. From germline, CDR1 is MNHEY and CDR2 SMNVEV (reference sequence). The trim removed 5 bases at V and 5 bases at J, leaving 8 bases unmatched. The CDR3 coding sequence is TGTGCCAGCAGTGGCGGGACAGGAGGTAACAATGAGCAGTTCTTC. Its protein product is CASSGGTGGNNEQFF.

The V and J genes are TRBV19 and TRBJ1-6; 7 bases fit TRBD1. The CDR3 totals 13 residues. CDR1 LNHDA and CDR2 SQIVND come from the germline V gene (reference sequence). V shed 4 bases and J 9 bases; nucleotides not matched to a gene: 3. The CDR3 here is CASSKGQTSPLHF. The CDR3 region has the DNA TGTGCCAGTAGTAAGGGACAGACTTCACCCCTCCACTTT.

The J gene is TRBJ2-5, the V gene TRBV5-1, with 9 bases matching TRBD1. Losses at the gene ends were 4 bases for V and 4 bases for J; bases not matched to a gene: 8. The CDR3 spans 15 residues. CDR1 and CDR2 from the germline V gene are SGHRS and YFSETQ. The CDR3 sequence is CASSGNTGGGETQYF. CDR3 bases: TGCGCCAGCAGCGGAAACACAGGGGGCGGAGAGACCCAGTACTTC.

The chain carries TRBV5-8 and TRBJ1-4; 7 nucleotides agree with TRBD1. The trim removed 3 bases at V and 1 base at J, leaving 3 bases unmatched. The CDR3 spans 15 residues. The germline gives CDR1 SGHTS, CDR2 YDEGEE. This CDR3 is CASSSGQRTNEKLFF. In DNA, the CDR3 is TGTGCCAGCAGCTCGGGACAGAGAACTAATGAAAAACTGTTTTTT.

The V call is TRBV6-1, the J call TRBJ1-1; 8 bases match TRBD1. The CDR3 sequence is 15 residues long. V trimming: 3 bases; J trimming: 6 bases; junction bases outside the gene matches: 9. Germline V gene data show CDR1 as MNHNS and CDR2 as SASEGT. Written as DNA, the CDR3 is TGTGCCAGCAGTGACAGGGGGCGAGGGCCGTCTGAAGCTTTCTTT. Residues: CASSDRGRGPSEAFF.

This clone has more than one count but fewer than ten. Within the sample, other DNA sequences also encode this same CDR3. The chain couples TRBV19 to TRBJ1-1; 7 bases fit TRBD1. The J segment lost 1 base and the V segment lost 5 bases, leaving 1 base of the junction unmatched. CDR1 and CDR2 (germline): LNHDA, SQIVND (reference sequence). The CDR3 spans 13 residues. CDR3: CASSRTGNTEAFF. CDR3 DNA sequence: TGTGCCAGTAGTCGGACAGGGAACACTGAAGCTTTCTTT.

The genes are TRBV5-1 and TRBJ2-5, with D maybe TRBD1 (5 bases). This CDR3 is 15 amino acids long. Deletions cut 6 bases from V and 3 bases from J, with 18 bases between. Germline V gives CDR1 SGHRS, CDR2 YFSETQ. The CDR3 region is CASTQDNPGEETQYF. The CDR3 DNA follows: TGCGCCAGCACACAGGACAATCCGGGCGAAGAGACCCAGTACTTC.

The chain couples TRBV5-1 to TRBJ1-1; a possible D gene is TRBD1 (5 bases). The germline V gene encodes CDR1 SGHRS and CDR2 YFSETQ. The germline V and J ends were trimmed by 3 bases and 1 base, with 16 bases remaining between them. This CDR3 comprises 16 residues. The CDR3 coding sequence is TGCGCCAGCAGCTCGACGTGGGGCAGTAGGAACACTGAAGCTTTCTTT. This encodes CASSSTWGSRNTEAFF.

J is TRBJ2-2 and V is TRBV5-1, with 8 bases fitting TRBD1. Losses at the gene ends were 4 bases for V and 3 bases for J; bases not matched to a gene: 8. Germline V gene data show CDR1 as SGHRS and CDR2 as YFSETQ. The CDR3 totals 16 residues. The CDR3 spells CASSLDRVVDTGELFF. CDR3 coding DNA: TGCGCCAGCAGCCTGGACAGGGTGGTGGACACCGGGGAGCTGTTTTTT. Together with reference TRBV5-1 and TRBJ2-2, the CDR3 gives the full variable domain: KAGVTQTPRYLIKTRGQQVTLSCSPISGHRSVSWYQQTPGQGLQFLFEYFSETQRNKGNFPGRFSGRQFSNSRSEMNVSTLELGDSALYLCASSLDRVVDTGELFFGEGSRLTVL.

This chain uses TRBV18 with TRBJ2-7, with 10 bases lining up with TRBD1. This CDR3 is built from 14 residues. The germline CDR1 and CDR2 sequences are KGHSH and LQKENI. V gave up 5 bases and J gave up 7 bases; unmatched junction bases: 8. As DNA, the CDR3 is TGTGCCAGCTCAGCAGGGACAGGGGTTCGTGAGCAGTACTTC. Encoded protein: CASSAGTGVREQYF.

The chain is built from TRBV4-1 and TRBJ1-3, with D possibly matching TRBD1 (5 bases). Germline V gene sequence: CDR1 MGHRA, CDR2 YSYEKL. V shed 0 bases and J shed 2 bases, with 11 bases lying between them. CDR3 length: 16 amino acids. CDR3 DNA: TGCGCCAGCAGCCAAGATTACGAGACAGCTGGAAACACCATATATTTT. Protein: CASSQDYETAGNTIYF.

The chain employs TRBV2 and TRBJ1-6; unclear D gene. Germline loops: CDR1 SNHLY, CDR2 FYNNEI. Trimming removed 6 bases from V and 16 bases from J, with 16 bases in between. The CDR3 is made up of 12 amino acids. CDR3 sequence: CASRPGPEGLHF. Here the CDR3 DNA reads TGTGCCAGCAGACCGGGCCCCGAGGGACTCCACTTT. The full variable domain, its missing parts supplied by reference TRBV2 and TRBJ1-6, is EPEVTQTPSHQVTQMGQEVILRCVPISNHLYFYWYRQILGQKVEFLVSFYNNEISEKSEIFDDQFSVERPDGSNFTLKIRSTKLEDSAMYFCASRPGPEGLHFGNGTRLTVT.

The rearrangement links TRBV6-2 or TRBV6-3 to TRBJ2-7; 8 nucleotides match TRBD2. J lost 3 bases, V lost 5 bases, and 6 bases had no gene match. Germline lookup yields CDR1 MNHEY and CDR2 SVGEGT. The CDR3 length is 14 residues. The CDR3 sequence is CASSIAGSFYEQYF. In DNA, the CDR3 is TGTGCCAGCAGTATAGCGGGGTCCTTCTACGAGCAGTACTTC.

The chain uses TRBV10-2 and TRBJ2-1; 13 bases are shared with TRBD2. The CDR3 is made up of 17 amino acids. J lost 6 bases, V lost 4 bases, and 9 bases had no gene match. Germline values: CDR1 WSHSY, CDR2 SAAADI. DNA of the CDR3: TGCGCCAGCAGTGTCGGGACTAGCGGGATGGGGCGCAATGAGCAGTTCTTC. Encoded protein: CASSVGTSGMGRNEQFF.

This sequence joins TRBV5-5 and TRBJ2-7; D possibly corresponds to TRBD1 (6 bases). V lost 6 bases and J lost 7, with 23 bases in between. Per the germline V gene, CDR1 is SGHKS and CDR2 is YYEKEE (reference sequence). The CDR3 is 15 amino acids. The CDR3 DNA sequence: TGTGCCAGCACCACAGGGATACTGGGAAAGGGGGAGCAGTACTTC. This sequence encodes CASTTGILGKGEQYF.

The count of this clone is one. The chain couples TRBV21-1 to TRBJ2-3; the table calls TRBD2, which could not be checked here. TRBV21-1 is reported as a pseudogene. The CDR3 contains 15 residues. The CDR3: CASSGSGDRTDTQYF. The CDR3 DNA reads TGTGCCAGCAGCGGATCCGGGGATCGCACAGATACGCAGTATTTT.

The chain has TRBV10-3 and TRBJ1-4; D unresolved. Trimming stripped 3 bases from V and 7 bases from J, with 9 bases between. CDR3 size: 13 residues. From germline, CDR1 is ENHRY and CDR2 SYGVKD. The DNA of the CDR3 is TGTGCCATCAGTGATATCAGATCTGAAAAACTGTTTTTT. It translates to CAISDIRSEKLFF.

CDR3 nucleotide sequence: TGTGCCAGCAGCTCGCATGGGGGAGGGCCCTACAATGAGCAGTTCTTC. Residues: CASSSHGGGPYNEQFF. The chain employs TRBV13 and TRBJ2-1; 7 bases align to TRBD2. V dropped 4 bases and J dropped 2; count of bases not matched to a gene: 8. The CDR3 is made up of 16 amino acids. CDR1 is PRHDT and CDR2 is FYEKMQ in the germline V gene (reference sequence).

The chain recombines TRBV3-1 (or the pseudogene TRBV3-2) with TRBJ2-5, with 8 positions matching TRBD1. Germline CDR1 reads LGHDT; CDR2 reads YNNKEL (reference sequence). This CDR3 has 14 amino acids. The trim removed 4 bases at V and 5 bases at J, leaving 6 bases unmatched. The CDR3 coding sequence is TGTGCCAGCAGCCGGACAGGGTCAGGGGAGACCCAGTACTTC. This encodes CASSRTGSGETQYF.

The chain uses TRBV5-1 and TRBJ1-2; the D gene is possibly TRBD1 (5 bases). The V end lost 3 bases, the J end lost 1 base, and 10 bases lay between the germline ends. Per the germline V gene, CDR1 is SGHRS and CDR2 is YFSETQ. The CDR3 length is 14 residues. The CDR3 loop reads CASSSETVNYGYTF. CDR3 sequence (DNA): TGCGCCAGCAGCTCGGAGACAGTTAACTATGGCTACACCTTC.

This chain connects TRBV15 to TRBJ1-5; TRBD1 matches 9 bases. The CDR3 has 16 amino acids. Germline CDR1 reads LNHNV; CDR2 reads YYDKDF (reference sequence). V lost 6 bases, J lost 4 bases, and 10 bases stayed unmatched. CDR3 sequence: CATRVTRQGENQPQHF. The CDR3 DNA follows: TGTGCCACCAGGGTTACGAGACAGGGGGAGAATCAGCCCCAGCATTTT.